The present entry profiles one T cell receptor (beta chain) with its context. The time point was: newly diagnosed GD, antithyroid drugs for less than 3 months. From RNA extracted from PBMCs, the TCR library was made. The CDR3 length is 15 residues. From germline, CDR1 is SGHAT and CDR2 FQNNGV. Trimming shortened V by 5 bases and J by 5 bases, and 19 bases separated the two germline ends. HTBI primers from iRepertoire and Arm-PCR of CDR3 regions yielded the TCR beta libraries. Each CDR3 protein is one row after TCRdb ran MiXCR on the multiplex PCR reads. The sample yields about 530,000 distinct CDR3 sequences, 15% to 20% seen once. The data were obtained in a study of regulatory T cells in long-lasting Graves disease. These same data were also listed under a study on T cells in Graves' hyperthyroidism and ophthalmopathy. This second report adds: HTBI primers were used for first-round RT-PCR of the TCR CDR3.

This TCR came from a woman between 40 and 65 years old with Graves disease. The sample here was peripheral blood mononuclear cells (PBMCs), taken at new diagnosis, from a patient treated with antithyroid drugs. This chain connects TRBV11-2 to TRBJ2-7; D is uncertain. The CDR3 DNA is TGTGCCAGCAGCCCCCGGGCCAGTTGGGTAGACGAGCAGTACTTC. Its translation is CASSPRASWVDEQYF.